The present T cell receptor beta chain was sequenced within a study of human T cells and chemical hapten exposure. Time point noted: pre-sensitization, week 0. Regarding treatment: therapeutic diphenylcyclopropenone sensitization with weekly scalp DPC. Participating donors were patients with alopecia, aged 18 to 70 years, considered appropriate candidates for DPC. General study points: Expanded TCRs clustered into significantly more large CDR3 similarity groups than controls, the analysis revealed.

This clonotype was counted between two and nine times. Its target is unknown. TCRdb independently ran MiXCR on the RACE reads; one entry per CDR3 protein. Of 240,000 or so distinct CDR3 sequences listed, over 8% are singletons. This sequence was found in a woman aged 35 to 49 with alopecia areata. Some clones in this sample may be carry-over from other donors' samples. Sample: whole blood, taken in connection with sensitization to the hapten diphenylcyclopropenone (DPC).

The CDR3 protein is CASSQAAGLNNEQFF. CDR3 sequence (DNA): TGTGCCAGCAGCCAAGCCGCGGGACTAAACAATGAGCAGTTCTTC. The genes are TRBV14 and TRBJ2-1, with 7 bases lining up with TRBD2. Germline V gene data show CDR1 as SGHDN and CDR2 as FVKESK. V lost 1 base and J lost 5; bases outside the gene matches: 5. There are 15 residues in the CDR3. Together with reference TRBV14 and TRBJ2-1, the CDR3 gives the full variable domain: EAGVTQFPSHSVIEKGQTVTLRCDPISGHDNLYWYRRVMGKEIKFLLHFVKESKQDESGMPNNRFLAERTGGTYSTLKVQPAELEDSGVYFCASSQAAGLNNEQFFGPGTRLTVL.